The T cell receptor beta chain described here comes from a study of T cells in localized non-small cell lung cancer. Study-wide findings and caveats: Adjacent lung was found to contain a median about 62 of the top 100 tumor clones. Analysis by sequencing included only one tumor region, so heterogeneity remains possible. Longer overall survival was associated with a higher density of T cells in the blood. Maximal T cell clonality occurred in uninvolved adjacent lung, with tumor ranking below it.

Profiling relied on immunoSEQ multiplex PCR, and the TCRdb table lists in-frame clones only, not all of them. The table has 15,000 to 18,000 clones, 80% to 90% seen once. Worth noting for this clone: What it binds is unknown.

The germline gives CDR1 MNHNY, CDR2 SVGAGI (reference sequence). The CDR3 loop spans 13 amino acids. V shed 4 bases and J shed 8 bases, with 12 bases lying between them. The chain recombines TRBV6-6 with TRBJ2-1, with D unresolved. The clonotype was recovered from an older male donor with stage II lung adenocarcinoma. Specimen: peripheral blood mononuclear cells, collected before any cancer treatment. CDR3 protein: CASSFRRVDEQFF. CDR3 nucleotide sequence: TGTGCCAGCAGTTTCAGGAGAGTTGATGAGCAGTTCTTC.